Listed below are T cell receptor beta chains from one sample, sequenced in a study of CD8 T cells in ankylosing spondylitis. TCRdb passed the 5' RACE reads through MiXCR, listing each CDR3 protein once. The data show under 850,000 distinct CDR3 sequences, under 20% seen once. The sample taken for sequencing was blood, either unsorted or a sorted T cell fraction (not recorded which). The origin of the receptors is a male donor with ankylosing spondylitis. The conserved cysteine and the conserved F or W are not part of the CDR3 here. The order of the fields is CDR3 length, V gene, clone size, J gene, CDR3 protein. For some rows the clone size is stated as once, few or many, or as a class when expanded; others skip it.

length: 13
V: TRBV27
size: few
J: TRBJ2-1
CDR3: ASTKSGGANNEQF

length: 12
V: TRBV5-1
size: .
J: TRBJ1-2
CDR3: ASSAGQGRSGYT

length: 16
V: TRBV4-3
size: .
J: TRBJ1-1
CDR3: ASSQDWAGGGRDTEAF

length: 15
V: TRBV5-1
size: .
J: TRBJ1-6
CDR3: ASSFTTQESYNSPLH

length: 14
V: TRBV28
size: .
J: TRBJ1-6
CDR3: ASSWDRGSYNSPLH

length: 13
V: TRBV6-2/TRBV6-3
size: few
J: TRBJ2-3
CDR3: ASMDQGLFTDTQY

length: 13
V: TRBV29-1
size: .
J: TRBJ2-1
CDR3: SVDRPGQAYNEQF

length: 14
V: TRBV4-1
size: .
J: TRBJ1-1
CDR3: ASSQDFGQSNTEAF

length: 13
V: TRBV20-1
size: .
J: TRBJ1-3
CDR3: SARQTGDSGNTIY

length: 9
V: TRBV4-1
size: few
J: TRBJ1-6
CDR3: ASSQGGTLH

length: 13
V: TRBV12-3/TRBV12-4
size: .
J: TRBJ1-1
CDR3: ASSFRSTTATEAF

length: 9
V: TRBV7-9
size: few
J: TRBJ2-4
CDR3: ASSSENIQY

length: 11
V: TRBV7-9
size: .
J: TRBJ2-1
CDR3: ASGADGYNEQF

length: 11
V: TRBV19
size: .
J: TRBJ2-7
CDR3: ASAGQPSYEQY

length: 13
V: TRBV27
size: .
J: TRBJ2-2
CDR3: ASSRDRGRSGELF

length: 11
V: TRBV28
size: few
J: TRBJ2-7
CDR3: ASRWTDSYEQY

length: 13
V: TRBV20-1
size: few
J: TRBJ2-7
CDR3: SARDPRLAVYEQY

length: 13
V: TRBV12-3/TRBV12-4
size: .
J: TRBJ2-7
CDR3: ASSLERGVPYEQY

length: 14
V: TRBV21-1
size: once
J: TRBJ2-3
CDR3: ASSNGLAGRTDTQY

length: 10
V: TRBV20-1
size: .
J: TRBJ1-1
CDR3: SAGNRNTEAF

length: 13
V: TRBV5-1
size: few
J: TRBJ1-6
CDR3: ASSWGQGGGSPLH

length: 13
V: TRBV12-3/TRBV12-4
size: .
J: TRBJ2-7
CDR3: ASNPGIGAGGEQY

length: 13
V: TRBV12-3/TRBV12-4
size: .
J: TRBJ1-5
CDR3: ASSFYQASNQPQH

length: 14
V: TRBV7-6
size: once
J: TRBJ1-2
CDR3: ASSLAGGQGGYGYT

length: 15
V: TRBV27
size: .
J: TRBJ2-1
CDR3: ASSSNPGLNIYNEQF

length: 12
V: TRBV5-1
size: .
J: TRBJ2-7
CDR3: ASSLMSASYEQY

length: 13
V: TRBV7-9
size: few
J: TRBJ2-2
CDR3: ASSQREVNTGELF

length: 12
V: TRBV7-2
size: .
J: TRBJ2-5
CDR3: ASGPTAKQETQY

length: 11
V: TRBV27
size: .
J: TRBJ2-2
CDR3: ASSFVGAVELF

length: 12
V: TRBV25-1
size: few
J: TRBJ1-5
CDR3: ASSVAGPNQPQH

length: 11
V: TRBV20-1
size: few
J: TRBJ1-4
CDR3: SASRQINEKLF

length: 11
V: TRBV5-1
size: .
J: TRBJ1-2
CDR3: ASSLVPGDGYT

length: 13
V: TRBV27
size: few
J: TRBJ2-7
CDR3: ASSLLAGVGYEQY

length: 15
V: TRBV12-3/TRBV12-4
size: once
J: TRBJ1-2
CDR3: ASSLFPTGEGGYGYT

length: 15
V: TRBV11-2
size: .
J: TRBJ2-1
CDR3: ASSLWTAVFSYNEQF

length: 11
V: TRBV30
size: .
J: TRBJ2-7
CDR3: AWSPGRAYEQY

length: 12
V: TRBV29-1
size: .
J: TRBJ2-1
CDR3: SVEGTSDHNEQF

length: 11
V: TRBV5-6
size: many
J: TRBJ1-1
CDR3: ASSSSGGTEAF

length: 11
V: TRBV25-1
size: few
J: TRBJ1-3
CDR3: ASSDSGGNTIY

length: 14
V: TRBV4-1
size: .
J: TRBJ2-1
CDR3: ASSPPRGATYNEQF

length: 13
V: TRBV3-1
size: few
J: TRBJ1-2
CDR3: ASSHTGTSISGYT

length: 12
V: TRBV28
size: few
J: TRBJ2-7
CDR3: ASTSGTYSYEQY

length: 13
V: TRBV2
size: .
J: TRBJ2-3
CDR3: ASKVEKVGTDTQY